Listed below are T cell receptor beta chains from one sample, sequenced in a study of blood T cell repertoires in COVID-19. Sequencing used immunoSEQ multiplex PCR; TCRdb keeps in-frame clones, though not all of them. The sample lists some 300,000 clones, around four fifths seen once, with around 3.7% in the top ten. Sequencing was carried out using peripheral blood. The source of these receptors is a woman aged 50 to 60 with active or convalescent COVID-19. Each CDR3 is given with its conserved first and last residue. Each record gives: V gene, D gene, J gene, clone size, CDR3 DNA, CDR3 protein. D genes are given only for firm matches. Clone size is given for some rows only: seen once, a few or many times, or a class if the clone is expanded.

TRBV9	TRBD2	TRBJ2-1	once	TGTGCCAGCAGCGTAGATGGACTAGTAGACGAGCAGTTCTTC	CASSVDGLVDEQFF
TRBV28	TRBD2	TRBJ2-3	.	TGTGCCAGCAAAGCGGCGGGAGGGAGAGATACGCAGTATTTT	CASKAAGGRDTQYF
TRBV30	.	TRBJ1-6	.	TGTGCCTGGAGTAAGGGGTTTATGGATTCACCCCTCCACTTT	CAWSKGFMDSPLHF
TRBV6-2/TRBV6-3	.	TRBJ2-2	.	TGTGCCAGCAGCCCCGGCGCCGGGTGGGGGGAGCTGTTTTTT	CASSPGAGWGELFF
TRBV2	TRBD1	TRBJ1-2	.	TGTGCCAGCAGTCAGGACCCGGGACAGGTACTAACCTTC	CASSQDPGQVLTF
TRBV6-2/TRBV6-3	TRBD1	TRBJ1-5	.	TGTGCCAGCAGTTATTACAGGGGGCGCAATCAGCCCCAGCATTTT	CASSYYRGRNQPQHF
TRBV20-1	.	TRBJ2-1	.	TGCAGTGCTAGTGAACTGCACCTTTATTACAATGAGCAGTTCTTC	CSASELHLYYNEQFF
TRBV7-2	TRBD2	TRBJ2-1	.	TGTGCCAGCAGCCCGGGGGGGGATGAGCAGTTCTTC	CASSPGGDEQFF
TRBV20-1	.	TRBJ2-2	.	TGCAGTGCTAGTCCCAGCGGGTACACCGGGGAGCTGTTTTTT	CSASPSGYTGELFF
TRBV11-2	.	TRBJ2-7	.	TGTGCCAGCAGCTCGAGAGGGTCCGGCGTGAGATACGAGCAGTACTTC	CASSSRGSGVRYEQYF
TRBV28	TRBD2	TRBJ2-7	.	TGTGCCAGCAGTTTACTAGCGGGAGTTTACGAGCAGTACTTC	CASSLLAGVYEQYF
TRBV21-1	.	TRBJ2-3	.	TGTGCCAGCAGCAAAACGCTAAGCCAGTATTTT	CASSKTLSQYF
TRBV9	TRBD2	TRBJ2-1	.	TGTGCCAGCAGACCACGGGAGGAAAGTGGTAATGAGCAGTTCTTC	CASRPREESGNEQFF
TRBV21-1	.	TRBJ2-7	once	TGTGCCAGCAGCAAAGGGACGGGGACAGGGGAGTACGAGCAGTACTTC	CASSKGTGTGEYEQYF
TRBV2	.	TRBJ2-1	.	TGTGCCAGCAGTGGGCCCGGAGGCAATGAGCAGTTCTTC	CASSGPGGNEQFF
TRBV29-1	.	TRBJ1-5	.	TGCAGTGCAGGGGTCCCCAATCAGCCCCAGCATTTT	CSAGVPNQPQHF
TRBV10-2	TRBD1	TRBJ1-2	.	TGCGCCGGGTTCGCAGGGGGCGATGGCTACACCTTC	CAGFAGGDGYTF
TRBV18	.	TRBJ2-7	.	TGTGCCAGCTCAAAGGAGGGGGGGGCCTACGAGCAGTACTTC	CASSKEGGAYEQYF
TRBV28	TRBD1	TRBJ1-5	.	TGTGCCAGCAGTTTCCACCGGGACAGGGTCAATCAGCCCCAGCATTTT	CASSFHRDRVNQPQHF
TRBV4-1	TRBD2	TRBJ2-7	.	TGCGCCAGCAGCCCTCTCGAGACTAGCGGGAACGAGCAGTACTTC	CASSPLETSGNEQYF
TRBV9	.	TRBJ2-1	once	TGTGCCAGCAGTTTCCGGGACTCTCGAAATGGTCGTGAGCAGTTCTTC	CASSFRDSRNGREQFF
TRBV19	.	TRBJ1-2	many	TGTGCCAGTAGTATATCAAGACAGGCGGTATATGGCTACACCTTC	CASSISRQAVYGYTF
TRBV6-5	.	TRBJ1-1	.	TGTGCCAGCAGTCCGCAGGGATTTGAAGCTTTCTTT	CASSPQGFEAFF
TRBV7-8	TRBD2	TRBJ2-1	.	TGTGCCAGCAGCCCACTAGCGGGACAACCGGGATCCTACAATGAGCAGTTCTTC	CASSPLAGQPGSYNEQFF
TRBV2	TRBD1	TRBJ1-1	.	TGTGCCAGCAGCTACAGGGGTAGTGACACTGAAGCTTTCTTT	CASSYRGSDTEAFF
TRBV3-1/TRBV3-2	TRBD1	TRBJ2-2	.	TGTGCCAGCAGCCCCCAGCCAGGGGGCTCTGGGGAGCTGTTTTTT	CASSPQPGGSGELFF
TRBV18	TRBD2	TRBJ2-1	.	TGTGCCAGCTCACCACTTGGGAGCTGGCGGGAGGGTCGCAATGAGCAGTTCTTC	CASSPLGSWREGRNEQFF
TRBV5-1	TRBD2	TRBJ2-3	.	TGCGCCAGCAGCTTGGGATCCCCGGGCGGGAGACGCACAGATACGCAGTATTTT	CASSLGSPGGRRTDTQYF